The sequence of this T cell receptor beta chain was determined in a study of post-analysis software for immune sequencing data. This clonotype showed up just a few times. Its specificity is not known. Study outcomes and limitations: Under the F measure, samples that were prepared in one batch clustered strongly together. Roughly 5 TRBV segments, including TRBV5-6, TRBV5-1 and TRBV20-1, were more frequent in patients than controls.

Germline lookup yields CDR1 MGHRA and CDR2 YSYEKL. V shed 4 bases and J shed 5 bases, with 20 bases lying between them. The CDR3 extends over 16 amino acids. Incorporated into the TCR beta cDNA libraries were unique molecular identifiers, which served to reduce PCR and sequencing biases. MiXCR, run by TCRdb on the PCR reads, gives a single entry per CDR3 protein. Of 350,000 to 500,000 distinct CDR3 sequences in the sample, 39% were seen once. The origin of this receptor is a girl aged 2-10 years with multiple sclerosis. Sequenced: blood. The chain has TRBV4-1 and TRBJ1-2, with D possibly being TRBD1 (6 bases). The DNA for the CDR3 is TGCGCCAGCAGCCGATCAGCTGGGGGGGCGCGGTATGGCTACACCTTC. Amino acids: CASSRSAGGARYGYTF.